There are many counts of the clone carrying this TCR beta chain. Its target is unknown. This specimen belongs to a study of T cells after yellow fever vaccination. Study-wide points: Bulk-population clonotypes that are abundant could appear as contaminants in FACS-sorted repertoires. Only a small proportion of the clonotypes turned up in both the CD4 and the CD8 compartments, likely arising from convergent recombination. Subsequent to the booster, the majority of primary-vaccination clones reappeared (around 97% CD4, around 90% CD8).

By 5'RACE template switching, TCR cDNA was produced, with a universal primer site and UMIs added in the process. TCRdb recomputed calls from the 5' RACE reads with MiXCR, one row per CDR3 protein. The sample contains 200,000 to 300,000 distinct CDR3 sequences, 3.6% of which appear only once. The sequences come from PBMCs, collected 15 days after the yellow fever booster vaccination. The source is a man between 18 and 35 years old who received the YFV17D yellow fever vaccine.

The CDR3 DNA follows: TGCGCCAGCAGCCGGGTGGGGACAGGCGCTCAAGAGACCCAGTACTTC. This translates into CASSRVGTGAQETQYF. The V and J genes are TRBV4-1 and TRBJ2-5, with 8 nucleotides matching TRBD1. V was clipped by 4 bases and J by 2 bases; unmatched bases: 9. CDR1 MGHRA and CDR2 YSYEKL come from the germline V gene. The CDR3 extends over 16 amino acids.